The entry below describes one TCR beta chain. The antigen is unknown. The approximately 120-subject validation cohort, separate from the roughly 700-subject first cohort, included the donors. The sample comes from a study of cytomegalovirus exposure and HLA in healthy donors. Whole-study findings and limits: Through in vitro validation, three CMV-associated chains were shown to be specific for CMV antigens. The tendency of first-cohort TCR clusters to co-occur in the roughly 130 validation repertoires was the finding of a later analysis. The study put some 150 TCR beta chains on its list as cytomegalovirus-associated.

Germline CDR1 MNHEY, CDR2 SMNVEV (reference sequence). CDR3 length: 14 amino acids. V was pared by 4 bases and J by 4 bases, with 12 bases between. Only in-frame clones appear in the TCRdb table, and some are missing; sequencing was by immunoSEQ multiplex PCR. The sample contains a few hundred thousand clones, 70% to 90% of which appear only once. The receptor was derived from a woman aged 18-29 years in good health and CMV-seronegative. The chain is built from TRBV27 and TRBJ2-3; tentative D call: TRBD2 (5 bases). The sample consisted of PBMCs. The CDR3 DNA is TGTGCCAGCAGTTCCCCCTCACTAGCAGATACGCAGTATTTT. Protein: CASSSPSLADTQYF.